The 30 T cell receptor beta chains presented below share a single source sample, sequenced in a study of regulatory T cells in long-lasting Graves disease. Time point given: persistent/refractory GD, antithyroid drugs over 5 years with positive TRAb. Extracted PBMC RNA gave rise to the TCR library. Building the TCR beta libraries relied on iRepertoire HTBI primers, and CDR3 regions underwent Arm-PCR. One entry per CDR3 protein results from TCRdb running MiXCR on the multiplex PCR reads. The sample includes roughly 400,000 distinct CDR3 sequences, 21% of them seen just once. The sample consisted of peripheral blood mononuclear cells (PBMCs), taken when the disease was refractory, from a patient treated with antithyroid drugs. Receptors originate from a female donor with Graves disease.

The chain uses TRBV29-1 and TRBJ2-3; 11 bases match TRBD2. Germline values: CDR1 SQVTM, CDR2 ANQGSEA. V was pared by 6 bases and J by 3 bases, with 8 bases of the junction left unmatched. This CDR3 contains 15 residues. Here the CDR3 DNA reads TGCAGCGTGGAACTAGCGGGAGACGTGACAGATACGCAGTATTTT. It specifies CSVELAGDVTDTQYF.

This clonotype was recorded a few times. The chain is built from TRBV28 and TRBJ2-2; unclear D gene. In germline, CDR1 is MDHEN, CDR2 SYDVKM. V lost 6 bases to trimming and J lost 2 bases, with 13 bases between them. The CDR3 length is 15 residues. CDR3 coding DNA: TGTGCCAGCAGCCGCGCGATCAGTAACACCGGGGAGCTGTTTTTT. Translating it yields CASSRAISNTGELFF. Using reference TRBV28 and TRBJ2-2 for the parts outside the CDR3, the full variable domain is DVKVTQSSRYLVKRTGEKVFLECVQDMDHENMFWYRQDPGLGLRLIYFSYDVKMKEKGDIPEGYSVSREKKERFSLILESASTNQTSMYLCASSRAISNTGELFFGEGSRLTVL.

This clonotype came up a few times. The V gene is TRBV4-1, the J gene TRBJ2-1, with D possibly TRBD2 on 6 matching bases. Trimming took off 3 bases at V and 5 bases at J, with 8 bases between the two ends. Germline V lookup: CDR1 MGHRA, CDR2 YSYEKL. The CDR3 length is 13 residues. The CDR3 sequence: CASSQVADNEQFF. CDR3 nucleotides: TGCGCCAGCAGCCAGGTAGCGGACAATGAGCAGTTCTTC.

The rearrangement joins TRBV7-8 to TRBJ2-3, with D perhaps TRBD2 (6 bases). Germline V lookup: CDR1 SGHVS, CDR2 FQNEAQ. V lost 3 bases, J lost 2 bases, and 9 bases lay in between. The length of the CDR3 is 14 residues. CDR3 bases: TGTGCCAGCAGCTTCGAGGACTACACAGATACGCAGTATTTT. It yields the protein CASSFEDYTDTQYF.

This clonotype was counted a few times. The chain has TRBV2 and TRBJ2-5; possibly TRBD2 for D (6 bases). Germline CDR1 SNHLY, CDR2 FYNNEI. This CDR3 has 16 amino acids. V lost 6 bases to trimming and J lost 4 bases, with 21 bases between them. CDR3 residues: CASRDPRRDWGETQYF. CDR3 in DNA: TGTGCCAGCAGGGATCCGAGGCGGGATTGGGGAGAGACCCAGTACTTC.

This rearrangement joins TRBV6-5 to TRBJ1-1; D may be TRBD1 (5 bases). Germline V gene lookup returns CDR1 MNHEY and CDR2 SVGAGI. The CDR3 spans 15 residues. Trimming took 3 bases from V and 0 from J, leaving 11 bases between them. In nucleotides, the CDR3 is TGTGCCAGCAGTTATTCGACAGTGATGAACACTGAAGCTTTCTTT. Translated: CASSYSTVMNTEAFF.

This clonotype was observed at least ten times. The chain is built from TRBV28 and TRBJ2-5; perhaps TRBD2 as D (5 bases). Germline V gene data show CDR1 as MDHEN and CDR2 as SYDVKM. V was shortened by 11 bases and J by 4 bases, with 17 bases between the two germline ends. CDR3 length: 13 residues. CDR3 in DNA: TGTGCCTCCCTCCTGCCTGGAGGAGAGACCCAGTACTTC. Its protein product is CASLLPGGETQYF.

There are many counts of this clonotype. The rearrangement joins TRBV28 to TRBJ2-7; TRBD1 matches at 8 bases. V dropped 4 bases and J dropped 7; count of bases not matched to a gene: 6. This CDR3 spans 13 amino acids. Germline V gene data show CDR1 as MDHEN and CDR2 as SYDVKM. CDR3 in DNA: TGTGCCAGCAGTTCCTGGACAGGGCGAGAGCAGTACTTC. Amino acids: CASSSWTGREQYF.

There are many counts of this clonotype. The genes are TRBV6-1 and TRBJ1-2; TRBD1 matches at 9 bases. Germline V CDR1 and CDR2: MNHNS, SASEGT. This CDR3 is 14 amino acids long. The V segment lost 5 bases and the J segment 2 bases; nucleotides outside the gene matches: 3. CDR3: CASSTGQGNYGYTF. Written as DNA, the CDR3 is TGTGCCAGCAGTACCGGACAGGGGAACTATGGCTACACCTTC.

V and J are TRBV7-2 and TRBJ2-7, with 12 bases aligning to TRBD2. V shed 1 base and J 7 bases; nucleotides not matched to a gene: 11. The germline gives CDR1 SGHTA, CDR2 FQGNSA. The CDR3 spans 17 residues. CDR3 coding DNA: TGTGCCAGCAGCTTAGGTCCCCAACTAGCGGGAGGTCGGGAGCAGTACTTC. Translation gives CASSLGPQLAGGREQYF.

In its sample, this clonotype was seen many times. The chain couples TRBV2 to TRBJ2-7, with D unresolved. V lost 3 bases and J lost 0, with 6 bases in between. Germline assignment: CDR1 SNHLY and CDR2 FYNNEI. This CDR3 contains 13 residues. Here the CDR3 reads CASSEETSYEQYF. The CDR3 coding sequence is TGTGCCAGCAGTGAGGAGACCTCCTACGAGCAGTACTTC.

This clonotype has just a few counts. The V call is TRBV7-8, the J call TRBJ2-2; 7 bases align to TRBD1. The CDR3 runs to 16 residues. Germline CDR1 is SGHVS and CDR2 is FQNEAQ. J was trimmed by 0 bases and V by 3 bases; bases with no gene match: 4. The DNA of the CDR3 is TGTGCCAGCAGCTTGGACAGGCGACCGAACACCGGGGAGCTGTTTTTT. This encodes CASSLDRRPNTGELFF.

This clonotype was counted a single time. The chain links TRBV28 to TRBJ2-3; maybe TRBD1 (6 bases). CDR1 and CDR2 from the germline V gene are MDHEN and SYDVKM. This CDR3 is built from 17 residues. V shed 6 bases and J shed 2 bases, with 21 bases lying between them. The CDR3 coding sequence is TGTGCCAGCAGAATTTACAGGGCCCCCAGTAACACAGATACGCAGTATTTT. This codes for CASRIYRAPSNTDTQYF.

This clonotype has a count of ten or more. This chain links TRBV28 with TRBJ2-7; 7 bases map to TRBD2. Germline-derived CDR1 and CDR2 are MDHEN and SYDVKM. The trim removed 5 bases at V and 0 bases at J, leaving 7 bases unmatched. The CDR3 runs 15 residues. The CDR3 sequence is CASSTTGGDSYEQYF. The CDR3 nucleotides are TGTGCCAGCAGTACGACGGGAGGCGACTCCTACGAGCAGTACTTC.

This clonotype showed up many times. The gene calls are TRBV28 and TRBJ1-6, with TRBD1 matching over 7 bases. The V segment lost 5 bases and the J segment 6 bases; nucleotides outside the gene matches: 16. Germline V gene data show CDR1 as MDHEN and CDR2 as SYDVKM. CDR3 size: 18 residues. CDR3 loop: CASSIARDRAVGNSPLHF. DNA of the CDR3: TGTGCCAGCAGTATCGCCAGAGACAGGGCGGTCGGTAATTCACCCCTCCACTTT.

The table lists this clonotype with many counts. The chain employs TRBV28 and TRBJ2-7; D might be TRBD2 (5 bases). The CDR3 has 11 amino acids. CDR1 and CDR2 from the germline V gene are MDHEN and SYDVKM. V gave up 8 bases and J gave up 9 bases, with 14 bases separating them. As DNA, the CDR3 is TGTGCCAGCCACTCCCGTGGACTGCAGTACTTC. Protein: CASHSRGLQYF.

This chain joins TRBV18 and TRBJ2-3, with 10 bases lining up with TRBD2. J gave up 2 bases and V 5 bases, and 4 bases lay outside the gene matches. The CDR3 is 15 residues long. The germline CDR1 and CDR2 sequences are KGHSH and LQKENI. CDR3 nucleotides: TGTGCCAGCTCAGTAGCGGGAGGTCCCACAGATACGCAGTATTTT. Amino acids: CASSVAGGPTDTQYF.

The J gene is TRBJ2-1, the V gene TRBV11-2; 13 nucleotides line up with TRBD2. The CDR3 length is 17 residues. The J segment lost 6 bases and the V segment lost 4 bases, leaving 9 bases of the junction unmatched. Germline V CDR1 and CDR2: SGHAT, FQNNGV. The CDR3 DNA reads TGTGCCAGCAGCTATACTAGCGGGAGGGCCTTCGGCAATGAGCAGTTCTTC. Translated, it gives CASSYTSGRAFGNEQFF.

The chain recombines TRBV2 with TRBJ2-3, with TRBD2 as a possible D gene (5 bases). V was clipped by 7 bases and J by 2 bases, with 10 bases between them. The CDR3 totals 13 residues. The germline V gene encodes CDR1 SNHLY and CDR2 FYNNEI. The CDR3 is CASIGGYTDTQYF. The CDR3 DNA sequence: TGTGCCAGCATCGGAGGCTACACAGATACGCAGTATTTT.

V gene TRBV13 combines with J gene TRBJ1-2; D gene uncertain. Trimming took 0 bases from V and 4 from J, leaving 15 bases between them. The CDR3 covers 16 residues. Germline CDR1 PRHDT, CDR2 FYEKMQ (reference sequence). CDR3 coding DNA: TGTGCCAGCAGCTTAGGAACCGTTGGAATTCGCTATGGCTACACCTTC. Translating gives CASSLGTVGIRYGYTF.

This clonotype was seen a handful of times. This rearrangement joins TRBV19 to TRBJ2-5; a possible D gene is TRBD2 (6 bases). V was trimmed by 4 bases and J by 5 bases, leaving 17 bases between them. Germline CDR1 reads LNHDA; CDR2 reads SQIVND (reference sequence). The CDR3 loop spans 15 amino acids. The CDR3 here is CASSTRQLGGETQYF. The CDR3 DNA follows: TGTGCCAGTAGTACACGACAACTAGGAGGGGAGACCCAGTACTTC. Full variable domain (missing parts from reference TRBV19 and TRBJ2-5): DGGITQSPKYLFRKEGQNVTLSCEQNLNHDAMYWYRQDPGQGLRLIYYSQIVNDFQKGDIAEGYSVSREKKESFPLTVTSAQKNPTAFYLCASSTRQLGGETQYFGPGTRLLVL.

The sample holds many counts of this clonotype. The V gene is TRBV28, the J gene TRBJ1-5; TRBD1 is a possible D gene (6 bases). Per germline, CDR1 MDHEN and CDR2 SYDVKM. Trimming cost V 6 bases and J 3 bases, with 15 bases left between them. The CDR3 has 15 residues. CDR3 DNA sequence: TGTGCCAGCAGCCGATCGGACAGCCACAATCAGCCCCAGCATTTT. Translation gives CASSRSDSHNQPQHF.

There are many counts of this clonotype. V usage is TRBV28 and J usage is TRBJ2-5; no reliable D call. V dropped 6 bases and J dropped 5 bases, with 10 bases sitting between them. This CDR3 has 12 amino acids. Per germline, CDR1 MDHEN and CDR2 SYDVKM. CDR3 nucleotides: TGTGCCAGCAGCCCGCGAGCGGAGACCCAGTACTTC. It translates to CASSPRAETQYF.

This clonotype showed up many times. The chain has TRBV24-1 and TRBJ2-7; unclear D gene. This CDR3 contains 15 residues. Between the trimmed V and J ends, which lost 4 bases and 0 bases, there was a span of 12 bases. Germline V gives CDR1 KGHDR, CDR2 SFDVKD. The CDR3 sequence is CATSDSTRSSYEQYF. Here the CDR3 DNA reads TGTGCCACCAGTGACTCGACGAGGAGCTCCTACGAGCAGTACTTC.

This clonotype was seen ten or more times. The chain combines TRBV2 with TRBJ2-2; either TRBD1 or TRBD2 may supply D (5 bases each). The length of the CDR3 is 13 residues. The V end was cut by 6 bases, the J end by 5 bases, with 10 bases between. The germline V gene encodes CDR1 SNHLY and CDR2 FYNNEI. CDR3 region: CASSRGVTGELFF. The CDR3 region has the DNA TGTGCCAGCAGCAGAGGGGTAACCGGGGAGCTGTTTTTT.

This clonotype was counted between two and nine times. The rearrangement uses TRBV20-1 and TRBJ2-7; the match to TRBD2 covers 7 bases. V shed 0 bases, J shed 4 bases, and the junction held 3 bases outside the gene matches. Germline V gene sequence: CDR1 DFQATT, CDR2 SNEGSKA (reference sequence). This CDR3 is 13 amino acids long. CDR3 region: CSARDLAEYEQYF. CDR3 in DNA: TGCAGTGCTAGAGATCTAGCGGAGTACGAGCAGTACTTC.

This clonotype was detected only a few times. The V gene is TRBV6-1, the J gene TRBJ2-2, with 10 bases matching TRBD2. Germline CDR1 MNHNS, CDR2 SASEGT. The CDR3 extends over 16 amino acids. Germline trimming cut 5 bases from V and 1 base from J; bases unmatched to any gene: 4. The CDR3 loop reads CASSTTSGRNTGELFF. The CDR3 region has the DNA TGTGCCAGCAGTACGACTAGCGGGCGGAACACCGGGGAGCTGTTTTTT.

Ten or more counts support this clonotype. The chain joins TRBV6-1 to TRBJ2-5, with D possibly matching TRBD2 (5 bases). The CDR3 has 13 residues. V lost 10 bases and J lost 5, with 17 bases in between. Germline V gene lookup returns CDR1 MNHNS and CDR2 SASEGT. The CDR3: CATLSVREETQYF. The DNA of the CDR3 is TGTGCCACCCTATCCGTGAGGGAGGAGACCCAGTACTTC.

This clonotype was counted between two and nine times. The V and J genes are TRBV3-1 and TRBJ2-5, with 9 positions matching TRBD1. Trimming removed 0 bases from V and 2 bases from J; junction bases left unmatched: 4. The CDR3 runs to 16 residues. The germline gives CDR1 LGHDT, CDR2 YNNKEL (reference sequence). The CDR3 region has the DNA TGTGCCAGCAGCCAAGATCCGGGACAGGGACAAGAGACCCAGTACTTC. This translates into CASSQDPGQGQETQYF.

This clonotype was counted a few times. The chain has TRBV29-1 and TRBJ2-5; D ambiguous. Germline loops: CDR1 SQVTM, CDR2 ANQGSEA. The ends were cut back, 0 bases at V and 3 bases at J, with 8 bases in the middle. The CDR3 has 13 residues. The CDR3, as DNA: TGCAGCGTTGAAGATCTGCGAGAAGAGACCCAGTACTTC. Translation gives CSVEDLREETQYF.